Only one count was recorded for the clone carrying this T cell receptor beta chain. Its antigen is still unknown. The CDR3 runs 20 residues. CDR1 is SGHNT and CDR2 is YYREEE in the germline V gene (reference sequence). Losses at the gene ends were 4 bases for V and 3 bases for J; bases not matched to a gene: 21. The entry originates in a study of T cells after posttransplantation cyclophosphamide. General study results and limits: Blood and skin or GI T cell repertoires showed limited TRB overlap. Later post-transplant blood repertoires were often dominated by donor CD8+ memory clones. TRB clonality was highly associated with recipient CMV seropositivity and reactivation.

Control samples came 1 year after myeloablative marrow transplants with methotrexate plus calcineurin inhibitor. Some clones are missing from TCRdb's copy, which holds only in-frame ones; the method was immunoSEQ multiplex PCR. The sample contains 15,000 to 20,000 clones, roughly 80% of which appear only once. Specimen: PBMCs, collected 441 days after allogeneic stem cell transplant with calcineurin inhibitor and methotrexate. The sequence came from a male patient in his 30s who received an allogeneic stem cell transplant from an unrelated donor, was CMV-positive, and had acute and chronic GVHD. Some T cells may have originated in the graft donor. V usage is TRBV5-4 and J usage is TRBJ2-1; 8 bases line up with TRBD2. DNA for the CDR3: TGTGCCAGCAGCCGCTCGGGGACTAGTGGCCCCCGAAGGTACTACAATGAGCAGTTCTTC. This sequence encodes CASSRSGTSGPRRYYNEQFF. The full variable domain, completed using reference TRBV5-4 and TRBJ2-1, is ETGVTQSPTHLIKTRGQQVTLRCSSQSGHNTVSWYQQALGQGPQFIFQYYREEENGRGNFPPRFSGLQFPNYSSELNVNALELDDSALYLCASSRSGTSGPRRYYNEQFFGPGTRLTVL.